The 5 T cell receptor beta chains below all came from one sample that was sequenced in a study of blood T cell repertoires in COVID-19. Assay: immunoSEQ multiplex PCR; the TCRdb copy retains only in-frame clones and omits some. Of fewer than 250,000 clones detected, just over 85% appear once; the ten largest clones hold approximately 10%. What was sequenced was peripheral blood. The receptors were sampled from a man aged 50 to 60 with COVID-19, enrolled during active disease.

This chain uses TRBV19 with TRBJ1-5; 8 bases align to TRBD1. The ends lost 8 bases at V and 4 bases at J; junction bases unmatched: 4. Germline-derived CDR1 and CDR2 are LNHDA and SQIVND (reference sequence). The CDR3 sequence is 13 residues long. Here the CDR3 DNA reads TGTGCCAGTGGACAGGGCAAGAATCAGCCCCAGCATTTT. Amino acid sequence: CASGQGKNQPQHF.

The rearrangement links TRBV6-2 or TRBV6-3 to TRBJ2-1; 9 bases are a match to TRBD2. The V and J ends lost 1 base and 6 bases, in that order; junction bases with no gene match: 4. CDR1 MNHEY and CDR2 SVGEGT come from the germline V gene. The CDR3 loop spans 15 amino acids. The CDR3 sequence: CASSYWGGGANEQFF. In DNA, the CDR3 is TGTGCCAGCAGTTACTGGGGCGGGGGGGCCAATGAGCAGTTCTTC.

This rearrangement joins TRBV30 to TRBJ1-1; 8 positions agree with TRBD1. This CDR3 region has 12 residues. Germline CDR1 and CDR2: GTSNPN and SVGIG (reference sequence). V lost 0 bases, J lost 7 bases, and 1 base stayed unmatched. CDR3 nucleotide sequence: TGTGCCTGGAGTGTAACAGGGGGTGAAGCTTTCTTT. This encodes CAWSVTGGEAFF.

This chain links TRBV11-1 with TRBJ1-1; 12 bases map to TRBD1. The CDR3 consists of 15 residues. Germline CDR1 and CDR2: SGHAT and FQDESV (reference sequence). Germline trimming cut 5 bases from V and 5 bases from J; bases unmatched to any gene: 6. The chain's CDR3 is CASSPGQGAGTEAFF. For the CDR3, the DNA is TGTGCCAGCAGCCCGGGACAGGGGGCTGGTACTGAAGCTTTCTTT.

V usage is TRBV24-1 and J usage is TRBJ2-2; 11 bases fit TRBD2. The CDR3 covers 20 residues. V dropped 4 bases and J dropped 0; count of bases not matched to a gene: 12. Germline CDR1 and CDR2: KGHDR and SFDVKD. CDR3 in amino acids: CATSDPNTSGGLTNTGELFF. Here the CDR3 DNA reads TGTGCCACCAGTGACCCTAACACTAGCGGGGGCTTAACGAACACCGGGGAGCTGTTTTTT.